These 13 T cell receptor beta chains were all obtained from the same sample, sequenced in a study of blood T cell repertoires in COVID-19. Sequencing was performed with immunoSEQ multiplex PCR; in TCRdb, only in-frame clones are kept and a portion is missing. The table shows 150,000 to 200,000 clones, with approximately 84% occurring only once. Input material: peripheral blood. The receptor source for this set is a human donor in a cohort sampled during active COVID-19.

The V call is TRBV18, the J call TRBJ2-1, with D possibly being TRBD2 (6 bases). Germline CDR1 KGHSH, CDR2 LQKENI. There are 14 residues in the CDR3. Trimming removed 2 bases at V and 6 bases at J, with 11 bases between. The CDR3 nucleotides read TGTGCCAGCTCACCAGGGACTGTCTTCAATGAGCAGTTCTTC. It codes for CASSPGTVFNEQFF. The whole variable domain, remainder taken from reference TRBV18 and TRBJ2-1, is NAGVMQNPRHLVRRRGQEARLRCSPMKGHSHVYWYRQLPEEGLKFMVYLQKENIIDESGMPKERFSAEFPKEGPSILRIQQVVRGDSAAYFCASSPGTVFNEQFFGPGTRLTVL.

This clone was counted once. One end of the junction varies from germline; a read error may be responsible. The chain recombines TRBV5-6 with TRBJ2-1; D is ambiguous. The CDR3 covers 16 residues. Germline values: CDR1 SGHDT, CDR2 YYEEEE. This CDR3 reads CASSRPRPRTYNEQFF. CDR3 bases: TGTGCCAGCAGCCGCCCGCGGCCCCGCACTTACAACGAGCAGTTCTTC. Full variable domain (outside the CDR3, taken from reference TRBV5-6 and TRBJ2-1): DAGVTQSPTHLIKTRGQQVTLRCSPKSGHDTVSWYQQALGQGPQFIFQYYEEEERQRGNFPDRFSGHQFPNYSSELNVNALLLGDSALYLCASSRPRPRTYNEQFFGPGTRLTVL.

The chain couples TRBV5-5 to TRBJ1-2, with 8 bases matching TRBD1. V lost 4 bases, J lost 6 bases, and 11 bases stayed unmatched. The CDR3 is 15 residues long. Germline CDR1 reads SGHKS; CDR2 reads YYEKEE (reference sequence). The CDR3 coding sequence is TGTGCCAGCAGCCCGACCAATGACAGGGGACATGGCTACACCTTC. Amino acid sequence: CASSPTNDRGHGYTF.

The chain combines TRBV5-1 with TRBJ1-4; TRBD1 matches at 7 bases. The CDR3 contains 15 residues. Germline assignment: CDR1 SGHRS and CDR2 YFSETQ. V trimming: 1 base; J trimming: 2 bases; junction bases outside the gene matches: 2. The CDR3 sequence: CASSLRGHTNEKLFF. The CDR3 DNA sequence: TGCGCCAGCAGCTTGAGGGGGCACACTAATGAAAAACTGTTTTTT.

The chain links TRBV7-3 to TRBJ2-1; 9 positions match TRBD1. The V gene's germline CDR1 is SGHTA and CDR2 FQGTGA. The CDR3 is made up of 13 amino acids. V lost 3 bases, J lost 9 bases, and 3 bases stayed unmatched. CDR3 sequence reads: CASSFDRGSEQFF. CDR3 DNA: TGTGCCAGCAGCTTCGACAGGGGGAGTGAGCAGTTCTTC.

V and J are TRBV13 and TRBJ2-7; weak D call: TRBD1 (5 bases). CDR1 PRHDT and CDR2 FYEKMQ come from the germline V gene (reference sequence). This CDR3 spans 16 amino acids. Trimming took off 1 base at V and 2 bases at J, with 15 bases between the two ends. The CDR3: CASSLDRTEHPYEQYF. The CDR3 region has the DNA TGTGCCAGCAGCTTAGACAGGACGGAGCACCCCTACGAGCAGTACTTC. The entire variable domain, with the rest obtained from reference TRBV13 and TRBJ2-7, is as follows: AAGVIQSPRHLIKEKRETATLKCYPIPRHDTVYWYQQGPGQDPQFLISFYEKMQSDKGSIPDRFSAQQFSDYHSELNMSSLELGDSALYFCASSLDRTEHPYEQYFGPGTRLTVT.

The chain joins TRBV5-6 to TRBJ1-2; weak D call: TRBD1 (5 bases). CDR1 is SGHDT, CDR2 YYEEEE, per germline. V was shortened by 0 bases and J by 7 bases, with 10 bases between the two germline ends. This CDR3 comprises 13 residues. CDR3 sequence (DNA): TGTGCCAGCAGCTTGGGGAGGGGCGGTGGCTACACCTTC. It is translated as CASSLGRGGGYTF.

The chain couples TRBV5-5 to TRBJ1-2; TRBD1 agrees at 8 bases. The V gene's germline CDR1 is SGHKS and CDR2 YYEKEE (reference sequence). The CDR3 sequence is 19 residues long. V dropped 0 bases and J dropped 4; count of bases not matched to a gene: 17. CDR3 sequence: CASSLALGRVQGATYGYTF. DNA for the CDR3: TGTGCCAGCAGCTTGGCCCTCGGACGGGTCCAGGGGGCGACCTATGGCTACACCTTC.

The rearrangement links TRBV14 to TRBJ1-1; 8 nucleotides line up with TRBD1. CDR1 is SGHDN and CDR2 is FVKESK in the germline V gene. The CDR3 spans 16 residues. V trimming: 4 bases; J trimming: 0 bases; junction bases outside the gene matches: 7. CDR3 nucleotide sequence: TGTGCCAGCAGCCCCGGACAGGGACTACTGAACACTGAAGCTTTCTTT. Its translation is CASSPGQGLLNTEAFF.

The chain recombines TRBV20-1 with TRBJ1-3; D is unclear. The CDR3 covers 15 residues. CDR1 is DFQATT, CDR2 SNEGSKA, per germline (reference sequence). The V end lost 3 bases, the J end lost 0 bases, and 12 bases lay between the germline ends. In DNA form, the CDR3 reads TGCAGTGCTAGTGCAGGTCTCACCTCTGGAAACACCATATATTTT. It is translated as CSASAGLTSGNTIYF.

This chain links TRBV18 with TRBJ1-2; weak D call: TRBD1 (5 bases). Germline V lookup: CDR1 KGHSH, CDR2 LQKENI. V lost 0 bases and J 0 bases, leaving 14 bases between the germline ends. This CDR3 spans 17 amino acids. The CDR3 spells CASSPPVQAGANYGYTF. DNA of the CDR3: TGTGCCAGCTCACCACCGGTCCAGGCGGGGGCTAACTATGGCTACACCTTC.

The V and J genes are TRBV2 and TRBJ1-3, with D unclear. V was cut by 3 bases and J by 0 bases, with 3 bases left in between. The CDR3 has 13 residues. The germline gives CDR1 SNHLY, CDR2 FYNNEI. CDR3 protein: CASSESSGNTIYF. CDR3 bases: TGTGCCAGCAGTGAGAGCTCTGGAAACACCATATATTTT. Full variable domain (outside the CDR3, taken from reference TRBV2 and TRBJ1-3): EPEVTQTPSHQVTQMGQEVILRCVPISNHLYFYWYRQILGQKVEFLVSFYNNEISEKSEIFDDQFSVERPDGSNFTLKIRSTKLEDSAMYFCASSESSGNTIYFGEGSWLTVV.

The chain carries TRBV19 and TRBJ2-3; TRBD2 agrees at 11 bases. CDR3 size: 15 residues. The V and J ends lost 5 bases and 5 bases, in that order; junction bases with no gene match: 6. Germline assignment: CDR1 LNHDA and CDR2 SQIVND (reference sequence). CDR3: CASSGTGLAEDTQYF. CDR3 in DNA: TGTGCCAGTAGTGGGACGGGACTAGCGGAAGATACGCAGTATTTT.